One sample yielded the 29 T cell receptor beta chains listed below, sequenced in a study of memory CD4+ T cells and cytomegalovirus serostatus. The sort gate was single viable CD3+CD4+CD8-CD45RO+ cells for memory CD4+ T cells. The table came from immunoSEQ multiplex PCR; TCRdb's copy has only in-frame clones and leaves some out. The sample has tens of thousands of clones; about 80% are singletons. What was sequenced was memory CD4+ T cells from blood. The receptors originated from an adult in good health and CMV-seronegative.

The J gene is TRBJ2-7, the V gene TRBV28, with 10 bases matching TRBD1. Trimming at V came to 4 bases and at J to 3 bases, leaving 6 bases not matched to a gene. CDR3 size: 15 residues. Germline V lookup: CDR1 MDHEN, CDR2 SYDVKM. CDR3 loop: CASSSGTGEGYEQYF. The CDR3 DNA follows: TGTGCCAGCAGTTCCGGGACAGGGGAAGGCTACGAGCAGTACTTC.

CDR3 nucleotide sequence: TGTGCCAGCGCAGCCCGGGACAGGGGGCACGGCGGGGAGCTGTTTTTT. Amino acid sequence: CASAARDRGHGGELFF. The chain uses TRBV18 and TRBJ2-2; the match to TRBD1 covers 12 bases. Germline CDR1 reads KGHSH; CDR2 reads LQKENI. The CDR3 covers 16 residues. Trimming cost V 8 bases and J 7 bases; bases outside gene matches: 11.

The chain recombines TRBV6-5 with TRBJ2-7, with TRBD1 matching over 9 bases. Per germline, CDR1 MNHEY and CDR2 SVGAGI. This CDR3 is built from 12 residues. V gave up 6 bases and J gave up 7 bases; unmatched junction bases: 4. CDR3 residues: CASSGTGLEQYF. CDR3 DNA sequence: TGTGCCAGCAGCGGGACAGGGCTAGAGCAGTACTTC.

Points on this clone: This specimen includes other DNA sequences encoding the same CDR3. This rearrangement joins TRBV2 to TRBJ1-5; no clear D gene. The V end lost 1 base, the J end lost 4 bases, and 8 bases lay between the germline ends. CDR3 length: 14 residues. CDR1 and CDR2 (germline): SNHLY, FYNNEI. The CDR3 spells CASSEEGGNQPQHF. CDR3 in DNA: TGTGCCAGCAGTGAAGAGGGCGGTAATCAGCCCCAGCATTTT.

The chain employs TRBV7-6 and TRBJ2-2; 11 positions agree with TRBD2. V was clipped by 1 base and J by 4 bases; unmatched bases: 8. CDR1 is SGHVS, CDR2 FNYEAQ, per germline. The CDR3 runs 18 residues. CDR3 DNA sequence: TGTGCCAGCAGCTTAGTTTCGTCTAGCGGGGGGCGCACCGGGGAGCTGTTTTTT. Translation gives CASSLVSSSGGRTGELFF. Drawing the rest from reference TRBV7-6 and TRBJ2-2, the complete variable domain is GAGVSQSPRYKVTKRGQDVALRCDPISGHVSLYWYRQALGQGPEFLTYFNYEAQQDKSGLPNDRFSAERPEGSISTLTIQRTEQRDSAMYRCASSLVSSSGGRTGELFFGEGSRLTVL.

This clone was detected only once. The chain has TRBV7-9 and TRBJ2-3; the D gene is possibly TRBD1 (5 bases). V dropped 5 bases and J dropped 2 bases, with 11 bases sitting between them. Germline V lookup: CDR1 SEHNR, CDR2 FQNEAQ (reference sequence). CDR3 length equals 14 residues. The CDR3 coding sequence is TGTGCCAGCAGCCCAAGACAGATCACAGATACGCAGTATTTT. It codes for CASSPRQITDTQYF.

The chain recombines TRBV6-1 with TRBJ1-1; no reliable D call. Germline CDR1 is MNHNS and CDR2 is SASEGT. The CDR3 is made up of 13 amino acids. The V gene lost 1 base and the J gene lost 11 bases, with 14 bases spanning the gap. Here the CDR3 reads CASSEDPGVDAFF. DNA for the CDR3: TGTGCCAGCAGTGAAGACCCGGGAGTAGATGCTTTCTTT.

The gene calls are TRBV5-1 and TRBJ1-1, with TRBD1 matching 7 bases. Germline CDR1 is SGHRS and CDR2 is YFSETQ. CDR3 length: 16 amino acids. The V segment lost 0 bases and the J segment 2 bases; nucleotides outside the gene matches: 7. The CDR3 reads CASSLGTGVINTEAFF. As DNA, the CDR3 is TGCGCCAGCAGCTTGGGAACAGGGGTTATTAACACTGAAGCTTTCTTT. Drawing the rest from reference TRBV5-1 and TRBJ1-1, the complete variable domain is KAGVTQTPRYLIKTRGQQVTLSCSPISGHRSVSWYQQTPGQGLQFLFEYFSETQRNKGNFPGRFSGRQFSNSRSEMNVSTLELGDSALYLCASSLGTGVINTEAFFGQGTRLTVV.

The CDR3 bases are TGTGCCAGCTCAAGGGACAGGGGTTCACCCCTCCACTTT. Translated, it gives CASSRDRGSPLHF. V gene TRBV18 combines with J gene TRBJ1-6; 10 bases align to TRBD1. V lost 5 bases and J lost 9; bases outside the gene matches: 1. CDR1 and CDR2 (germline): KGHSH, LQKENI. This CDR3 comprises 13 residues.

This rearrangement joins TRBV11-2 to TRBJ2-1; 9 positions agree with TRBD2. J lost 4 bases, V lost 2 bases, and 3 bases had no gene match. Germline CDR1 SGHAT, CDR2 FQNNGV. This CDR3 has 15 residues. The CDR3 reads CASSLFLAGYNEQFF. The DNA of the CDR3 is TGTGCCAGCAGCTTATTCCTAGCGGGATACAATGAGCAGTTCTTC.

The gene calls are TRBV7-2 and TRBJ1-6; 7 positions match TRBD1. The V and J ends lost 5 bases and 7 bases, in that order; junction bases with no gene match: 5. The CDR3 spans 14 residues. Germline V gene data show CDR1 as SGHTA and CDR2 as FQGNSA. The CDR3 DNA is TGTGCCAGCAGCCCCGGGACAGAGAATTCACCCCTCCACTTT. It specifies CASSPGTENSPLHF.

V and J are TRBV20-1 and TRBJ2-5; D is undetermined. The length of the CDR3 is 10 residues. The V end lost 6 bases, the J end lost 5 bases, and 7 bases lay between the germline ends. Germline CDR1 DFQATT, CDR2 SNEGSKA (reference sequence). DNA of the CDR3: TGCAGTGCCACCTCGGAGACCCAGTACTTC. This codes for CSATSETQYF.

The CDR3 DNA sequence: TGCAGCGCCGCAAGGGGGACTGAAGCTTTCTTT. The encoded protein is CSAARGTEAFF. The chain joins TRBV29-1 to TRBJ1-1, with D possibly being TRBD1 (6 bases). From germline, CDR1 is SQVTM and CDR2 ANQGSEA. The CDR3 has 11 residues. V gave up 7 bases and J gave up 5 bases, with 11 bases separating them. Supplemented by reference TRBV29-1 and TRBJ1-1, the full variable domain reads SAVISQKPSRDICQRGTSLTIQCQVDSQVTMMFWYRQQPGQSLTLIATANQGSEATYESGFVIDKFPISRPNLTFSTLTVSNMSPEDSSIYLCSAARGTEAFFGQGTRLTVV.

The CDR3 here is CASSLNPRDTQYF. The CDR3 DNA reads TGTGCCAGCAGCCTAAACCCTCGAGATACGCAGTATTTT. The J gene is TRBJ2-3, the V gene TRBV6-1; unclear D gene. CDR3 length: 13 amino acids. CDR1 is MNHNS, CDR2 SASEGT, per germline. The ends were cut back, 6 bases at V and 5 bases at J, with 12 bases in the middle.

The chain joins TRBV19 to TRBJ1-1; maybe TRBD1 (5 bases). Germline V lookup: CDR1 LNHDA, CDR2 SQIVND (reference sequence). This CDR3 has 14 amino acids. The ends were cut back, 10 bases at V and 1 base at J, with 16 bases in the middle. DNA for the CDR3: TGTGCCACCTTAGCAGTGGGGGGGAACACTGAAGCTTTCTTT. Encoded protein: CATLAVGGNTEAFF.

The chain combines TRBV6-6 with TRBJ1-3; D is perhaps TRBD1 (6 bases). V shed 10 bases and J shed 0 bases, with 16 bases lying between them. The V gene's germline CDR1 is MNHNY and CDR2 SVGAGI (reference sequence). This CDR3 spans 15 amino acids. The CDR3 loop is CATQGGSNSGNTIYF. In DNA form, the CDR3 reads TGTGCCACCCAAGGGGGGTCAAACTCTGGAAACACCATATATTTT.

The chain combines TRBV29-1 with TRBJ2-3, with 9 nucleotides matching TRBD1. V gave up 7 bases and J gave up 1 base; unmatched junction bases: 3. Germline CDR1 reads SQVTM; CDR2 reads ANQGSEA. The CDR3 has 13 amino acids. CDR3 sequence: CSGRQGGTDTQYF. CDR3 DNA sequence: TGCAGCGGAAGACAGGGGGGCACAGATACGCAGTATTTT.

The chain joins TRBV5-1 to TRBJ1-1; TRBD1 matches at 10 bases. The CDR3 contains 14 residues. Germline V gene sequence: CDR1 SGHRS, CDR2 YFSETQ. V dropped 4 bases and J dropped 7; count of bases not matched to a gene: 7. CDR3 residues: CASSTTTGGLEAFF. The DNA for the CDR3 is TGCGCCAGCAGCACTACGACAGGGGGCCTTGAAGCTTTCTTT.

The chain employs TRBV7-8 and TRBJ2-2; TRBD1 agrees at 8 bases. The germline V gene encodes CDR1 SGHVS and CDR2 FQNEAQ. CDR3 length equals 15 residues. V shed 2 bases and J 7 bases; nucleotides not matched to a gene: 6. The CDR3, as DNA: TGTGCCAGCAGCTTACGGACAGGGTCGATCGGGGAGCTGTTTTTT. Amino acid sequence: CASSLRTGSIGELFF.

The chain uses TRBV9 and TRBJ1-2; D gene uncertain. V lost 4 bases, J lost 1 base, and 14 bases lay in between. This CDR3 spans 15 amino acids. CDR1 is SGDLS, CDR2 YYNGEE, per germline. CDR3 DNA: TGTGCCAGCAGCCCCACCTCAGAGGTTAACTATGGCTACACCTTC. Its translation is CASSPTSEVNYGYTF. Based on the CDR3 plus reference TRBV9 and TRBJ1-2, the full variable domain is DSGVTQTPKHLITATGQRVTLRCSPRSGDLSVYWYQQSLDQGLQFLIQYYNGEERAKGNILERFSAQQFPDLHSELNLSSLELGDSALYFCASSPTSEVNYGYTFGSGTRLTVV.

The CDR3 here is CASSTDGSTDTQYF. The CDR3 DNA reads TGTGCCAGCAGCACGGACGGGTCCACAGATACGCAGTATTTT. V usage is TRBV7-7 and J usage is TRBJ2-3; no clear D gene. This CDR3 has 14 amino acids. CDR1 and CDR2 from the germline V gene are SSHAT and FNYEAQ (reference sequence). Trimming left V 5 bases short and J 2 bases short, with 11 bases between.

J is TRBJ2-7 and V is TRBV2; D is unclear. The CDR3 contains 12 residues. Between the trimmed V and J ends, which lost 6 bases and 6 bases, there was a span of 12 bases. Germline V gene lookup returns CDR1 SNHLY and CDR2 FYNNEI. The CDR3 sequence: CASRASIGEQYF. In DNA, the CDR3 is TGTGCCAGCAGGGCATCAATTGGCGAGCAGTACTTC. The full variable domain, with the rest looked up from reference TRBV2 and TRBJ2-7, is EPEVTQTPSHQVTQMGQEVILRCVPISNHLYFYWYRQILGQKVEFLVSFYNNEISEKSEIFDDQFSVERPDGSNFTLKIRSTKLEDSAMYFCASRASIGEQYFGPGTRLTVT.

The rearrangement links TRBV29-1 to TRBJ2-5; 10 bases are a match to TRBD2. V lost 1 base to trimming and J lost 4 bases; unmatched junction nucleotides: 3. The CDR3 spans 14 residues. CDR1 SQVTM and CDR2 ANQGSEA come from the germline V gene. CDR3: CSVEGVAGGETQYF. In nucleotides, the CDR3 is TGCAGCGTTGAAGGGGTAGCGGGGGGAGAGACCCAGTACTTC.

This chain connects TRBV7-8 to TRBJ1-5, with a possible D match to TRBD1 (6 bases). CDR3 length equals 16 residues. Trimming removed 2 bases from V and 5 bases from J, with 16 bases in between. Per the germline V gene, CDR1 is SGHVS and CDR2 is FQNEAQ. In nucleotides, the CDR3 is TGTGCCAGCAGCTTATCGTACAGGGTCATAGATCAGCCCCAGCATTTT. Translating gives CASSLSYRVIDQPQHF.

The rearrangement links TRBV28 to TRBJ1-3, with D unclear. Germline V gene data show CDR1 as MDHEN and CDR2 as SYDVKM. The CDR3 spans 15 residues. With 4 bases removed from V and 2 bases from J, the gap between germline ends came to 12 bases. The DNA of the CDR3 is TGTGCCAGCAGTTCTGGAGGAACCGCTGGAAACACCATATATTTT. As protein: CASSSGGTAGNTIYF.

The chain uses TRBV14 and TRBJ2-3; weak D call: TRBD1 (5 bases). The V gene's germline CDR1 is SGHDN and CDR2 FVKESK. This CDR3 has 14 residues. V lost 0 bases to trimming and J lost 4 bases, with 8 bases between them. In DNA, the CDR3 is TGTGCCAGCAGCCAAGACAGGGCTTCAGATACGCAGTATTTT. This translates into CASSQDRASDTQYF.

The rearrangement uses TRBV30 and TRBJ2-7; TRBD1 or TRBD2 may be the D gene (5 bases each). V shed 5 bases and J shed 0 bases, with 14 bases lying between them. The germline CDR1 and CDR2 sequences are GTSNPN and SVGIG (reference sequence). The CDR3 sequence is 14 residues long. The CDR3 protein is CAWGDARSSYEQYF. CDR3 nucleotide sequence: TGTGCCTGGGGGGACGCCAGGAGCTCCTACGAGCAGTACTTC.

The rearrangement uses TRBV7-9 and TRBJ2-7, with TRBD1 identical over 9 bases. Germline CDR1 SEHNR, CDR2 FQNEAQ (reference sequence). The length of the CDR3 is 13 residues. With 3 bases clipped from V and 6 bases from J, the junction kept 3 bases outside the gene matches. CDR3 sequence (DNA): TGTGCCAGCAGCTTTGGACAGGGGACCGAGCAGTACTTC. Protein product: CASSFGQGTEQYF.

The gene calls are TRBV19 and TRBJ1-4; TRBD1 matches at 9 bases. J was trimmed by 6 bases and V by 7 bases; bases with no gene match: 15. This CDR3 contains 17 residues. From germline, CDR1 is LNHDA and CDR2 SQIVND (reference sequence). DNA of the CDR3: TGTGCCAGTAAATCGATTGGGACAGGGTTTATGGATGAAAAACTGTTTTTT. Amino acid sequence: CASKSIGTGFMDEKLFF.